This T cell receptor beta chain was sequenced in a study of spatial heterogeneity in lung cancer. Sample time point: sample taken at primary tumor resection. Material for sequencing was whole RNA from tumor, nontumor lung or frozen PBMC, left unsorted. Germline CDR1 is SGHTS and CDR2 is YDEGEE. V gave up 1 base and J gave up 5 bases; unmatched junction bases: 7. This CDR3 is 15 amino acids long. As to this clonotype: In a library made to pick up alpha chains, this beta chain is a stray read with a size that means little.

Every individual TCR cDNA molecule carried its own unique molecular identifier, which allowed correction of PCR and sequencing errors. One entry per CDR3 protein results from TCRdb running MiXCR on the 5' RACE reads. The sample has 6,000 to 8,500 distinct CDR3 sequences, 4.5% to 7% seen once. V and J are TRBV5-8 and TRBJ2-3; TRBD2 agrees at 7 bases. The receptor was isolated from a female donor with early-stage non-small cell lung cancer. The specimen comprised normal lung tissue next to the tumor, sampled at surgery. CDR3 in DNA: TGTGCCAGCAGCTTGTTTGGACTAGGTGTAGATACGCAGTATTTT. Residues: CASSLFGLGVDTQYF.